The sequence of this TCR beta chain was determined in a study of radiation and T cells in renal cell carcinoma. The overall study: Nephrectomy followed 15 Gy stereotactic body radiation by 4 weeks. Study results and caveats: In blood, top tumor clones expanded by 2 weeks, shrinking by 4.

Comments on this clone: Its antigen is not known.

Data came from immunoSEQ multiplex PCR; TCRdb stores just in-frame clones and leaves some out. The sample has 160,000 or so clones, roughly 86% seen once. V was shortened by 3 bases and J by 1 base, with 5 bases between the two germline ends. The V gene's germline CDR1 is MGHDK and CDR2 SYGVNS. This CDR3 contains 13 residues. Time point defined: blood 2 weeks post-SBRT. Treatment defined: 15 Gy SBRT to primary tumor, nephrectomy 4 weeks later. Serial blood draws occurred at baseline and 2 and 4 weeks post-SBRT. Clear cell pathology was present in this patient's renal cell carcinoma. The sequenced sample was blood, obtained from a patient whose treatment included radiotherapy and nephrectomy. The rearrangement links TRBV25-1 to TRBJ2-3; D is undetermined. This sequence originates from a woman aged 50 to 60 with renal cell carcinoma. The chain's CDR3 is CASSDSGTDTQYF. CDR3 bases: TGTGCCAGCAGTGACTCCGGCACAGATACGCAGTATTTT.